This T cell receptor (beta chain) comes out of a study of blood T cells in healthy people across ages. Study-wide context: About one barcoded beta molecule per two T cells was captured by template switching. General study points: TCR beta diversity, measured per million T cells, fell in a roughly linear way with age. Researchers report that TCR beta diversity correlated strongly with naive T cell percentage.

Sample-barcoded 5' priming and a J-beta primer mix drove a second PCR of roughly 6 to 12 cycles. One entry per CDR3 protein, called by TCRdb with MiXCR from the 5' RACE reads. The sample has fewer than 700,000 distinct CDR3 sequences, around 50% seen once. With each sample, at least 5 micrograms of total RNA were extracted. Concerning this clonotype: The antigen remains unidentified.

From germline, CDR1 is MNHEY and CDR2 SVGAGI. V shed 7 bases, J shed 0 bases, and the junction held 8 bases outside the gene matches. The CDR3 contains 15 residues. Sequenced material: blood. This TCR came from a man older than 75 in good health. This chain uses TRBV6-5 with TRBJ2-7, with 8 positions matching TRBD2. The CDR3 sequence is CASTPGLGSSYEQYF. The DNA of the CDR3 is TGTGCCAGCACACCGGGACTAGGGAGCTCCTACGAGCAGTACTTC.